The clone carrying this T cell receptor beta chain was recorded only once. The source of the sample is a study of blood T cell repertoires in COVID-19. About the study: PBMCs, B-cell-depleted T cells, or T cells were the source of the cDNA or gDNA that made up the material.

TCRdb's table, derived via immunoSEQ multiplex PCR, lists solely in-frame clones and lacks some. The sample consists of around 270,000 clones, approximately 83% of them appearing once. Recovered participants had two consecutive negative NP/OP PCR tests, healthcare professional clearance, or symptom resolution. The sequenced sample was PBMCs or T cells enriched from blood (not recorded which). The source is a woman younger than 45 who had recovered from COVID-19.

CDR3 protein: CATSRLGRGNTIYF. CDR3 nucleotides: TGTGCCACCAGCCGCCTAGGCCGTGGAAACACCATATATTTT. The chain recombines TRBV15 with TRBJ1-3, with D hard to call. The CDR3 runs to 14 residues. The germline V and J ends were trimmed by 5 bases and 3 bases, with 11 bases remaining between them. Germline CDR1 is LNHNV and CDR2 is YYDKDF (reference sequence).